This T cell receptor (beta chain) came from a study of T-cell memory formation after mild COVID-19. UMIs and sample barcodes were carried by the TCR alpha and TCR beta cDNA libraries that 5'RACE produced using constant-segment primers. One entry per CDR3 protein, called by TCRdb with MiXCR from the 5' RACE reads. Of hundreds of thousands of distinct CDR3 sequences detected, roughly 14% appear once; the ten largest clones hold about 20%. Whole-study results and caveats: While clones contracting from day 15 to 85 were balanced between CD4 and CD8, later expanders leaned CD4+.

Trimming removed 4 bases at V and 11 bases at J, with 16 bases between. From germline, CDR1 is MNHEY and CDR2 SVGEGT. The CDR3 consists of 13 residues. Note on this clonotype: Its target is unknown.

The V call is TRBV6-2 or TRBV6-3, the J call TRBJ2-3; D gene unclear. The specimen was PBMCs or a T cell subset sorted from them (not recorded which). The sequence derives from a man younger than 35 who had mild COVID-19 (a few samples of this study predate the infection). Cell type and time point are not known. The CDR3 nucleotides read TGTGCCAGCAGTTCCCGGGTCCCCCTCAAGCAGTATTTT. Translating it yields CASSSRVPLKQYF.